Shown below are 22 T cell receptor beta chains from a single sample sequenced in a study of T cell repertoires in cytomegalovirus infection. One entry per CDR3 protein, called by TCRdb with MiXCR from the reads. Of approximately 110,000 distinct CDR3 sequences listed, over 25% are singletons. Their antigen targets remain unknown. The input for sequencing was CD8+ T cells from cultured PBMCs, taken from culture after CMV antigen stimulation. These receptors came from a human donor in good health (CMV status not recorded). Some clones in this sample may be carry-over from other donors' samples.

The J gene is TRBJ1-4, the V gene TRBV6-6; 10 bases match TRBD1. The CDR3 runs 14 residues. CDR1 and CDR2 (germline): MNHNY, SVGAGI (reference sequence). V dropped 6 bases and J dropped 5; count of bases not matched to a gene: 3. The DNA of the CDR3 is TGTGCCAGCAGCTGGACAGGGGGGAATGAAAAACTGTTTTTT. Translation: CASSWTGGNEKLFF.

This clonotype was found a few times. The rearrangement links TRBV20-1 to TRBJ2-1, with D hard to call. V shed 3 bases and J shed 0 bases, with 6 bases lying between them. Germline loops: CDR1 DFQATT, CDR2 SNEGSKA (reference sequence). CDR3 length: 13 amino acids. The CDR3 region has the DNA TGCAGTGCTAGGACTTCCTCCTACAATGAGCAGTTCTTC. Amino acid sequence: CSARTSSYNEQFF.

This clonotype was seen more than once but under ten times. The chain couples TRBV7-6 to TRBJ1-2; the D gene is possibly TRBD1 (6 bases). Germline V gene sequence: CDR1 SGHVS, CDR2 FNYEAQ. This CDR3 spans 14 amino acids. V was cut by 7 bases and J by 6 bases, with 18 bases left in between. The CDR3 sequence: CASTSSAGVDGYTF. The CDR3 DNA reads TGTGCCAGCACCTCCTCGGCAGGGGTAGATGGCTACACCTTC.

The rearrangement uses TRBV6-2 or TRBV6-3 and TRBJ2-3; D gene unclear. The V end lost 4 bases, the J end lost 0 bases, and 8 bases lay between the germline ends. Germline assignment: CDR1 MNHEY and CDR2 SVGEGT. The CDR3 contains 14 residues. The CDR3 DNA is TGTGCCAGCAGTTTAGAAGCTAGCACAGATACGCAGTATTTT. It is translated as CASSLEASTDTQYF.

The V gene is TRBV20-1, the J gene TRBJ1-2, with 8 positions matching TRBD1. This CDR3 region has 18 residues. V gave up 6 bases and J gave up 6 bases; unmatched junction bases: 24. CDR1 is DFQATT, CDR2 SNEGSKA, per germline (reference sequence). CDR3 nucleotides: TGCAGTGCCGGCCTGATGAGGACAGGGTTTATCCCTTCGGATGGCTACACCTTC. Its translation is CSAGLMRTGFIPSDGYTF.

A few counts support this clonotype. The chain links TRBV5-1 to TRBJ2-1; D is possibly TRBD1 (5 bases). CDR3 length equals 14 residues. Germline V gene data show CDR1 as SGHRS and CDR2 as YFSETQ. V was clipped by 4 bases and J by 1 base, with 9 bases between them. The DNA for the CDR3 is TGCGCCAGCAGCCTAGACAGATCCTACAATGAGCAGTTCTTC. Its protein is CASSLDRSYNEQFF.

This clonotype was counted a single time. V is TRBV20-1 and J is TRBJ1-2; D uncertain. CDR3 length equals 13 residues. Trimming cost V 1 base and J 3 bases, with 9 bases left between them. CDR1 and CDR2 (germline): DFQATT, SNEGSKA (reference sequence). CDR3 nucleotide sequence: TGCAGTGCTAGAGGACTAGACGACTATGGCTACACCTTC. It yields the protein CSARGLDDYGYTF.

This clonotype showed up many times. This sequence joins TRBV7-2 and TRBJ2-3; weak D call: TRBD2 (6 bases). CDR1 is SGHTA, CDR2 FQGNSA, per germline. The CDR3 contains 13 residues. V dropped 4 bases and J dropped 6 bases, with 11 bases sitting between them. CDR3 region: CASSYVGRDTQYF. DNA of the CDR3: TGTGCCAGCAGCTATGTGGGGAGGGATACGCAGTATTTT.

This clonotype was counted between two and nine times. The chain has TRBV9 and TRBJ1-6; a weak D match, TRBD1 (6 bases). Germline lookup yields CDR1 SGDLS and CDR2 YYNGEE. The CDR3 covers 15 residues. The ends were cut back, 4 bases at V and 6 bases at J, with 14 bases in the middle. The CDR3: CASSPRGGGNSPLHF. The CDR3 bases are TGTGCCAGCAGCCCAAGGGGGGGCGGTAATTCACCCCTCCACTTT.

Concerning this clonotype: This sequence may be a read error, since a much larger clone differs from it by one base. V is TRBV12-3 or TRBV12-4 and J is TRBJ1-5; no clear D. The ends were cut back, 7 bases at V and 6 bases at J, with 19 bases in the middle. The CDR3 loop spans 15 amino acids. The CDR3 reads CASTPELSHIQPQHF. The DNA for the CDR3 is TGTGCCAGCACCCCAGAACTCTCCCACATTCAGCCCCAGCATTTT.

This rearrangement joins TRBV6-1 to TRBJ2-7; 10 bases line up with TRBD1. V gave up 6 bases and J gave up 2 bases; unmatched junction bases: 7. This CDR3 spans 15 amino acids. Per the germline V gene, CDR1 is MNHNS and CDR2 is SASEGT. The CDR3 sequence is CASSPGTGEPYEQYF. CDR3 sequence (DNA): TGTGCCAGCAGCCCCGGGACAGGGGAACCCTACGAGCAGTACTTC.

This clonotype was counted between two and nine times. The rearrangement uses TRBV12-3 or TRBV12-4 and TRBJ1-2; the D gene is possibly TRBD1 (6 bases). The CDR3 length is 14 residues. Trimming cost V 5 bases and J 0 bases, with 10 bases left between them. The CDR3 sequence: CASSPGTSNYGYTF. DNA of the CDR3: TGTGCCAGCAGTCCCGGGACATCTAACTATGGCTACACCTTC.

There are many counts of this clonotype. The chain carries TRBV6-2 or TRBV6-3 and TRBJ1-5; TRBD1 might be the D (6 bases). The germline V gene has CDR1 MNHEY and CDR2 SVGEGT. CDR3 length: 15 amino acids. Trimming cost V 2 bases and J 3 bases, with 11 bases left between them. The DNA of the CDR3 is TGTGCCAGCAGTTACGCTGGACAGTTCAATCAGCCCCAGCATTTT. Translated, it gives CASSYAGQFNQPQHF.

CDR3 region: CASQPASGDYNEQFF. CDR3 sequence (DNA): TGTGCCAGTCAACCTGCTAGCGGGGACTACAATGAGCAGTTCTTC. J is TRBJ2-1 and V is TRBV27, with 9 bases matching TRBD2. Germline V gene sequence: CDR1 MNHEY, CDR2 SMNVEV (reference sequence). CDR3 length: 15 residues. After removal of 9 bases from V and 3 bases from J, the junction contained 9 bases not matched to a gene.

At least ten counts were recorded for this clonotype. This chain's CDR3 is CASSLLGTDTQYF. The CDR3 region has the DNA TGTGCCAGCAGCCTCCTTGGCACAGATACGCAGTATTTT. The chain has TRBV7-8 and TRBJ2-3; no definite D call. The germline V gene has CDR1 SGHVS and CDR2 FQNEAQ. This CDR3 comprises 13 residues. Trimming removed 5 bases from V and 1 base from J, with 7 bases in between.

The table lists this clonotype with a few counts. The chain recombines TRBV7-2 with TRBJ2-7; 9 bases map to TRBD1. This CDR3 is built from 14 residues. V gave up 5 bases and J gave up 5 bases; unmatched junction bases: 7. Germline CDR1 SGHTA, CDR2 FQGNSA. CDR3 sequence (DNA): TGTGCCAGCAGCCCAGGACAGGGGAGGCACGAGCAGTACTTC. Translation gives CASSPGQGRHEQYF.

The CDR3 bases are TGTGCCAGCAGCCGGGAGGGGGGTCGGGATGAGCAGTTCTTC. As protein: CASSREGGRDEQFF. The chain couples TRBV7-8 to TRBJ2-1, with TRBD2 identical over 8 bases. J gave up 8 bases and V 5 bases, and 8 bases lay outside the gene matches. Looked up from germline, CDR1 is SGHVS and CDR2 is FQNEAQ. The CDR3 length is 14 residues.

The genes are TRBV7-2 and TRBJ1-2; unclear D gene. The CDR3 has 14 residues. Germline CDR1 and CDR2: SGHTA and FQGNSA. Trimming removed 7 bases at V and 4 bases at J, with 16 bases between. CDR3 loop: CASIPTVALYGYTF. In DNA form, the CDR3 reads TGTGCCAGCATCCCTACCGTGGCACTCTATGGCTACACCTTC. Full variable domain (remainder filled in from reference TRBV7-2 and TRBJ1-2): GAGVSQSPSNKVTEKGKDVELRCDPISGHTALYWYRQSLGQGLEFLIYFQGNSAPDKSGLPSDRFSAERTGGSVSTLTIQRTQQEDSAVYLCASIPTVALYGYTFGSGTRLTVV.

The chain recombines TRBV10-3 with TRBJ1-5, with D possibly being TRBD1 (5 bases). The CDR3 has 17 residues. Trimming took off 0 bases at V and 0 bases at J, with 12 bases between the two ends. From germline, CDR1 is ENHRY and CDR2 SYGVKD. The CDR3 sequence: CAISESSWGYSNQPQHF. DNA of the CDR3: TGTGCCATCAGTGAGTCCTCGTGGGGGTATAGCAATCAGCCCCAGCATTTT.

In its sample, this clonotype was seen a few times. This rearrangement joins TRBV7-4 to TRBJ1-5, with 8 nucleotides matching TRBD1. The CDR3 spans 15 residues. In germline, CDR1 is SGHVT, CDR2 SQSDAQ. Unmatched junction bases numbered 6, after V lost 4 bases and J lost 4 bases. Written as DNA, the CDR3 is TGTGCCAGCAGCTCCACGGACAGGGTTAATCAGCCCCAGCATTTT. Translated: CASSSTDRVNQPQHF.

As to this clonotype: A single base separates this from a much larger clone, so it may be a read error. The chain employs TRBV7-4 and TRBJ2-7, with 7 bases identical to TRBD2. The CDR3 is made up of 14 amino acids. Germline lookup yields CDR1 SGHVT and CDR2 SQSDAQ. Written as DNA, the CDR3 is TGTACCAGCAGCGGGGACGGAAACTCCTACGAGCAGTACTTC. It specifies CTSSGDGNSYEQYF.

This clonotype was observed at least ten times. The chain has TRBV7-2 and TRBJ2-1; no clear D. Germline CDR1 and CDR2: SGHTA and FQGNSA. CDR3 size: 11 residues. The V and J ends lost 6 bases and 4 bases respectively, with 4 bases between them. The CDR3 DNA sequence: TGTGCCAGCAGAACGTACAATGAGCAGTTCTTC. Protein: CASRTYNEQFF.